The 32 T cell receptor beta chains in this list originate from one sample, sequenced in a study of CD8+CD57+ T cells in acquired aplastic anemia. Patients picked for sequencing had shown CD8+CD57+ cell expansion detected by flow cytometry. According to the study, genomic DNA was the template for TCR beta VDJ and CDR3 profiling. TCRdb reprocessed the reads with MiXCR, giving one entry per CDR3 protein. The sample holds 150,000 to 200,000 distinct CDR3 sequences, roughly 50% seen once. The material sequenced was sorted CD4+, CD8+, or CD8+CD57+ T cells (not recorded which) from PBMCs. Every receptor here comes from a human donor with aplastic anemia.

As regards this clonotype: A much bigger clone sits one base away, suggesting this may be a read error. The chain recombines TRBV20-1 with TRBJ1-1, with no clear D. Germline V lookup: CDR1 DFQATT, CDR2 SNEGSKA (reference sequence). The CDR3 runs to 14 residues. CDR3: CRARPGSLNTEAFF. The CDR3 DNA is TGCCGTGCTAGACCGGGCAGCTTGAACACTGAAGCTTTCTTT.

The rearrangement links TRBV6-2 or TRBV6-3 to TRBJ1-5, with D tentatively TRBD1 (5 bases). This CDR3 is built from 17 residues. Trimming left V 6 bases short and J 2 bases short, with 20 bases between. Germline lookup yields CDR1 MNHEY and CDR2 SVGEGT. CDR3 residues: CASSRDSLRKGNQPQHF. DNA of the CDR3: TGTGCCAGCAGCCGGGACTCCCTACGGAAGGGCAATCAGCCCCAGCATTTT.

Many counts were recorded for this clonotype. The genes are TRBV20-1 and TRBJ2-7, with 7 bases fitting TRBD2. This CDR3 has 14 amino acids. Germline V gene lookup returns CDR1 DFQATT and CDR2 SNEGSKA (reference sequence). J gave up 5 bases and V 6 bases, and 13 bases lay outside the gene matches. The DNA for the CDR3 is TGCAGTGCCCTCGTCTGGGGAGGGTTTAACGAGCAGTACTTC. It is translated as CSALVWGGFNEQYF.

Ten or more counts support this clonotype. The chain joins TRBV7-9 to TRBJ2-6; weak D call: TRBD1 (6 bases). The length of the CDR3 is 14 residues. V dropped 8 bases and J dropped 1 base, with 9 bases sitting between them. Germline V gives CDR1 SEHNR, CDR2 FQNEAQ (reference sequence). For the CDR3, the DNA is TGTGCCAGCGGTCAGGGGTCTGGGGCCAACGTCCTGACTTTC. Translation: CASGQGSGANVLTF.

This clonotype was counted ten times or more. This chain links TRBV25-1 with TRBJ1-1, with D hard to call. V lost 4 bases, J lost 4 bases, and 13 bases lay in between. CDR1 is MGHDK, CDR2 SYGVNS, per germline. CDR3 length: 14 amino acids. CDR3 loop: CASSGHAGSTEAFF. CDR3 nucleotide sequence: TGTGCCAGCAGTGGACATGCGGGGAGCACTGAAGCTTTCTTT. Full variable domain (rest looked up from reference TRBV25-1 and TRBJ1-1): EADIYQTPRYLVIGTGKKITLECSQTMGHDKMYWYQQDPGMELHLIHYSYGVNSTEKGDLSSESTVSRIRTEHFPLTLESARPSHTSQYLCASSGHAGSTEAFFGQGTRLTVV.

This clonotype occurred many times. The rearrangement uses TRBV6-1 and TRBJ1-5, with a weak D call TRBD1 (6 bases). Germline-derived CDR1 and CDR2 are MNHNS and SASEGT. Between the trimmed V and J ends, which lost 3 bases and 3 bases, there was a span of 9 bases. This CDR3 region has 14 residues. The CDR3 DNA is TGTGCCAGCAGTGAGGGGGCAACCAATCAGCCCCAGCATTTT. Protein: CASSEGATNQPQHF.

This clonotype was seen at least ten times. V gene TRBV19 combines with J gene TRBJ1-1; D is perhaps TRBD1 (6 bases). The ends were cut back, 5 bases at V and 0 bases at J, with 13 bases in the middle. Germline values: CDR1 LNHDA, CDR2 SQIVND (reference sequence). The CDR3 is made up of 15 amino acids. CDR3 DNA sequence: TGTGCCAGTAGTCCACAGGGTCTTTTGAACACTGAAGCTTTCTTT. Translated, it gives CASSPQGLLNTEAFF. Full variable domain (missing parts from reference TRBV19 and TRBJ1-1): DGGITQSPKYLFRKEGQNVTLSCEQNLNHDAMYWYRQDPGQGLRLIYYSQIVNDFQKGDIAEGYSVSREKKESFPLTVTSAQKNPTAFYLCASSPQGLLNTEAFFGQGTRLTVV.

The chain joins TRBV24-1 to TRBJ2-3; TRBD2 matches at 11 bases. The CDR3 consists of 15 residues. V gave up 4 bases and J gave up 6 bases; unmatched junction bases: 5. Germline V gives CDR1 KGHDR, CDR2 SFDVKD. As DNA, the CDR3 is TGTGCCACCAGTGACCCGGCTAGCGGGAGGGATACGCAGTATTTT. This translates into CATSDPASGRDTQYF.

This chain connects TRBV7-9 to TRBJ2-7; 9 bases align to TRBD1. The CDR3 has 13 amino acids. From germline, CDR1 is SEHNR and CDR2 FQNEAQ (reference sequence). V dropped 5 bases and J dropped 2; count of bases not matched to a gene: 1. The CDR3 sequence is CASSRTGAYEQYF. The CDR3 DNA sequence: TGTGCCAGCAGCAGGACAGGGGCCTACGAGCAGTACTTC.

Turning to this clonotype: This may arise from a read error, as a much more abundant clone is one base away. The gene calls are TRBV6-5 and TRBJ1-5, with D hard to call. The CDR3 has 15 amino acids. Germline assignment: CDR1 MNHEY and CDR2 SVGAGI. V dropped 2 bases and J dropped 5 bases, with 13 bases sitting between them. This CDR3 is CASSYGPVGDQPQHF. The CDR3 nucleotides read TGTGCCAGCAGTTACGGTCCTGTTGGCGATCAGCCCCAGCATTTT.

This clonotype showed up many times. The V call is TRBV12-3 or TRBV12-4, the J call TRBJ2-1; no clear D gene. V gave up 0 bases and J gave up 6 bases, with 0 bases separating them. The CDR3 has 11 residues. The CDR3 loop is CASSLANEQFF. Here the CDR3 DNA reads TGTGCCAGCAGTTTAGCCAATGAGCAGTTCTTC.

This clonotype was counted once. J is TRBJ2-3 and V is TRBV7-3; 10 nucleotides agree with TRBD2. Germline loops: CDR1 SGHTA, CDR2 FQGTGA. V gave up 4 bases and J gave up 8 bases; unmatched junction bases: 6. There are 14 residues in the CDR3. The CDR3 DNA reads as TGTGCCAGCAGCTCTCTAGCGGGGGCTGGTACGCAGTATTTT. It translates to CASSSLAGAGTQYF. Based on the CDR3 plus reference TRBV7-3 and TRBJ2-3, the full variable domain is GAGVSQTPSNKVTEKGKYVELRCDPISGHTALYWYRQSLGQGPEFLIYFQGTGAADDSGLPNDRFFAVRPEGSVSTLKIQRTERGDSAVYLCASSSLAGAGTQYFGPGTRLTVL.

This clonotype appeared many times. The chain links TRBV20-1 to TRBJ2-1; D gene ambiguous. This CDR3 has 12 residues. Per the germline V gene, CDR1 is DFQATT and CDR2 is SNEGSKA (reference sequence). The ends were cut back, 6 bases at V and 6 bases at J, with 12 bases in the middle. The CDR3 DNA reads as TGCAGTGCCGCGGACCCCCGCAATGAGCAGTTCTTC. This codes for CSAADPRNEQFF.

This clonotype was observed many times. The genes are TRBV9 and TRBJ2-3; 7 bases are a match to TRBD2. This CDR3 spans 17 amino acids. V lost 0 bases and J lost 2; bases outside the gene matches: 9. CDR1 and CDR2 from the germline V gene are SGDLS and YYNGEE. The CDR3: CASSVEAGGRATDTQYF. The CDR3, as DNA: TGTGCCAGCAGCGTAGAGGCTGGGGGGAGGGCCACAGATACGCAGTATTTT.

V gene TRBV7-3 combines with J gene TRBJ2-1; 11 bases match TRBD2. V gave up 0 bases and J gave up 9 bases; unmatched junction bases: 10. This CDR3 is built from 17 residues. Germline CDR1 and CDR2: SGHTA and FQGTGA. CDR3 DNA sequence: TGTGCCAGCAGCTTAACGTTCGGGACTAGCGGTCATAGTGAGCAGTTCTTC. It encodes CASSLTFGTSGHSEQFF.

The chain links TRBV4-2 to TRBJ2-3, with 14 bases that match TRBD2. V shed 5 bases and J 2 bases; nucleotides not matched to a gene: 9. The CDR3 extends over 18 amino acids. Germline CDR1 is LGHNA and CDR2 is YNFKEQ. The CDR3 reads CASSKGLAGGATTDTQYF. The CDR3 DNA reads TGTGCCAGCAGCAAAGGACTAGCGGGAGGTGCTACCACAGATACGCAGTATTTT.

The gene calls are TRBV15 and TRBJ1-2, with D unclear. Germline assignment: CDR1 LNHNV and CDR2 YYDKDF (reference sequence). V dropped 0 bases and J dropped 6 bases, with 14 bases sitting between them. This CDR3 spans 15 amino acids. CDR3 nucleotides: TGTGCCACCAGCAGAGATTCGGCGGGGTCAAATGGCTACACCTTC. Protein sequence: CATSRDSAGSNGYTF.

The CDR3 loop is CSASSTVTYEQYF. DNA for the CDR3: TGCAGTGCTAGTAGCACCGTAACCTACGAGCAGTACTTC. The J gene is TRBJ2-7, the V gene TRBV20-1, with unresolved D. Trimming shortened V by 3 bases and J by 2 bases, and 11 bases separated the two germline ends. Per germline, CDR1 DFQATT and CDR2 SNEGSKA (reference sequence). This CDR3 is built from 13 residues.

This clonotype came up once. The chain combines TRBV7-3 with TRBJ2-7; 10 positions match TRBD2. Germline V gene data show CDR1 as SGHTA and CDR2 as FQGTGA. The CDR3 covers 15 residues. The trim removed 9 bases at V and 0 bases at J, leaving 8 bases unmatched. DNA for the CDR3: TGTGCCAGTAGCGATGGACTAGCGGTCTCCTACGAGCAGTACTTC. This encodes CASSDGLAVSYEQYF.

At least ten counts were recorded for this clonotype. This sequence joins TRBV15 and TRBJ1-1; D is unclear. Germline V CDR1 and CDR2: LNHNV, YYDKDF (reference sequence). CDR3 length: 15 amino acids. V was trimmed by 0 bases and J by 3 bases, leaving 11 bases between them. CDR3 loop: CATSRDAAEYTEAFF. CDR3 bases: TGTGCCACCAGCAGAGATGCTGCGGAATACACTGAAGCTTTCTTT.

This clonotype was observed a handful of times. The rearrangement links TRBV27 to TRBJ2-7; TRBD1 agrees at 8 bases. The CDR3 is made up of 15 amino acids. Germline CDR1 and CDR2: MNHEY and SMNVEV (reference sequence). The CDR3 loop is CAGSKAGTGYYEQYV. The CDR3 DNA sequence: TGTGCCGGCAGTAAAGCCGGGACAGGTTACTACGAGCAGTACGTC.

This clonotype was counted between two and nine times. V gene TRBV7-6 combines with J gene TRBJ2-1; TRBD2 matches at 13 bases. Unmatched junction bases numbered 11, after V lost 2 bases and J lost 7 bases. This CDR3 has 18 residues. In germline, CDR1 is SGHVS, CDR2 FNYEAQ. Written as DNA, the CDR3 is TGTGCCAGCAGCTTACTCGTCCAGACTAGCGGGGGGCAGAATGAGCAGTTCTTC. Translation gives CASSLLVQTSGGQNEQFF.

The chain employs TRBV25-1 and TRBJ2-2; D is ambiguous. CDR3 length equals 15 residues. Germline V gives CDR1 MGHDK, CDR2 SYGVNS. V lost 6 bases to trimming and J lost 7 bases, with 18 bases between them. CDR3 sequence (DNA): TGTGCCAGCAGCCAAAACTCCCAGACCGGCGGGGAGCTGTTTTTT. The encoded protein is CASSQNSQTGGELFF.

The chain joins TRBV15 to TRBJ2-1, with TRBD2 as a possible D gene (5 bases). Trimming stripped 5 bases from V and 5 bases from J, with 10 bases between. CDR1 and CDR2 from the germline V gene are LNHNV and YYDKDF (reference sequence). The CDR3 runs 13 residues. The DNA for the CDR3 is TGTGCCACCAGCGGGAGTGGGAACAATGAGCAGTTCTTC. Translating it yields CATSGSGNNEQFF. The full variable domain, rest sourced from reference TRBV15 and TRBJ2-1, is DAMVIQNPRYQVTQFGKPVTLSCSQTLNHNVMYWYQQKSSQAPKLLFHYYDKDFNNEADTPDNFQSRRPNTSFCFLDIRSPGLGDTAMYLCATSGSGNNEQFFGPGTRLTVL.

The chain has TRBV5-1 and TRBJ1-1, with a tentative D call TRBD1 (5 bases). The CDR3 is 15 amino acids. Germline V gene lookup returns CDR1 SGHRS and CDR2 YFSETQ. V lost 3 bases and J lost 1, with 13 bases in between. CDR3 DNA: TGCGCCAGCAGCTACTATCCCGGGACGAACACTGAAGCTTTCTTT. The encoded protein is CASSYYPGTNTEAFF.

This clonotype occurred a few times. The rearrangement joins TRBV19 to TRBJ1-4, with D possibly TRBD1 on 5 matching bases. Germline CDR1 LNHDA, CDR2 SQIVND (reference sequence). V was cut by 7 bases and J by 10 bases, with 22 bases left in between. The CDR3 spans 15 residues. CDR3 in amino acids: CASMMTARGRGKLFF. DNA for the CDR3: TGTGCCAGTATGATGACAGCCCGGGGAAGAGGAAAACTGTTTTTT.

The chain carries TRBV7-3 and TRBJ2-7; either TRBD1 or TRBD2 may supply D (6 bases each). V was cut by 3 bases and J by 5 bases, with 17 bases left in between. This CDR3 is 15 amino acids long. Germline CDR1 is SGHTA and CDR2 is FQGTGA. The CDR3: CASSLGEGGGHEQYF. The CDR3 DNA sequence: TGTGCCAGCAGCTTGGGCGAGGGGGGCGGCCACGAGCAGTACTTC.

This clonotype was found a few times. The chain combines TRBV29-1 with TRBJ2-5, with 10 bases identical to TRBD1. V was pared by 2 bases and J by 6 bases, with 6 bases of the junction left unmatched. CDR1 and CDR2 (germline): SQVTM, ANQGSEA. The CDR3 covers 14 residues. CDR3 region: CSVEILDRGKTQYF. In DNA form, the CDR3 reads TGCAGCGTTGAAATATTGGACAGGGGGAAGACCCAGTACTTC.

This chain uses TRBV24-1 with TRBJ2-3; D gene unclear. The CDR3 covers 16 residues. V gave up 4 bases and J gave up 1 base, with 14 bases separating them. Germline V gene lookup returns CDR1 KGHDR and CDR2 SFDVKD. CDR3 loop: CATSDPDPSGTDTQYF. The CDR3 DNA reads TGTGCCACCAGTGACCCAGACCCATCTGGCACAGATACGCAGTATTTT.

V is TRBV10-3 and J is TRBJ1-2, with D maybe TRBD1 (5 bases). This CDR3 comprises 14 residues. The germline gives CDR1 ENHRY, CDR2 SYGVKD. Trimming took off 0 bases at V and 6 bases at J, with 11 bases between the two ends. The CDR3, as DNA: TGTGCCATCAGTGAGTCGGGTTGGGACGATGGCTACACCTTC. Residues: CAISESGWDDGYTF.

The chain links TRBV24-1 to TRBJ1-1; D unclear. CDR3 length: 13 amino acids. Germline V gives CDR1 KGHDR, CDR2 SFDVKD. The V end was cut by 3 bases, the J end by 6 bases, with 10 bases between. As DNA, the CDR3 is TGTGCCACCAGTGATCCTGGTAGTTCTGAAGCTTTCTTT. Its translation: CATSDPGSSEAFF.

This rearrangement joins TRBV9 to TRBJ1-2; TRBD1 matches 11 bases. V dropped 0 bases and J dropped 5; count of bases not matched to a gene: 12. The CDR3 totals 18 residues. The germline gives CDR1 SGDLS, CDR2 YYNGEE. Written as DNA, the CDR3 is TGTGCCAGCAGCGTAGCCTTGGGAGGACAGGGGGCTGGGTATGGCTACACCTTC. It yields the protein CASSVALGGQGAGYGYTF.